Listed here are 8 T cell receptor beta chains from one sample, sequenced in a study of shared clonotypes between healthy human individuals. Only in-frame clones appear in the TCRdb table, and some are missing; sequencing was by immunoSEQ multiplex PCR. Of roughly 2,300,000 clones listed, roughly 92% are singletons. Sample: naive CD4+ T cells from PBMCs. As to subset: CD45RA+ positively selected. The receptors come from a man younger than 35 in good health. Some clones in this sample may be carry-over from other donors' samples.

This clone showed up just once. CDR3 in DNA: TGCGCCAGCAGCCAAGATCAAAGGATTCCAGAGACCCAGTACTTC. The encoded protein is CASSQDQRIPETQYF. The rearrangement joins TRBV4-1 to TRBJ2-5; D gene ambiguous. Trimming pared 0 bases from V and 4 bases from J, leaving 12 bases between. Germline-derived CDR1 and CDR2 are MGHRA and YSYEKL. There are 15 residues in the CDR3.

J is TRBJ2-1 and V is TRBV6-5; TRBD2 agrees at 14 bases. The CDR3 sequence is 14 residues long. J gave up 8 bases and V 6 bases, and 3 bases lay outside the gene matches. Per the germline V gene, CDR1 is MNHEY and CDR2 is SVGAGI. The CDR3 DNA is TGTGCCAGCAGCGGGACTAGCGGGAGTCATGAGCAGTTCTTC. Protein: CASSGTSGSHEQFF.

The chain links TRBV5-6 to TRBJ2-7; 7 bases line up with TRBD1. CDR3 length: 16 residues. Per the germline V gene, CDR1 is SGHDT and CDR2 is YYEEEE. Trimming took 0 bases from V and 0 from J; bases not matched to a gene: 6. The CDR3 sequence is CASSLGTDRPSYEQYF. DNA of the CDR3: TGTGCCAGCAGCTTGGGTACGGACAGGCCCTCCTACGAGCAGTACTTC.

CDR3 sequence: CAISEAGYTEAFF. The CDR3 DNA is TGTGCCATCAGTGAGGCGGGATACACTGAAGCTTTCTTT. The J gene is TRBJ1-1, the V gene TRBV10-3; D not resolved. Trimming took off 2 bases at V and 3 bases at J, with 7 bases between the two ends. Germline-derived CDR1 and CDR2 are ENHRY and SYGVKD. The CDR3 is 13 amino acids.

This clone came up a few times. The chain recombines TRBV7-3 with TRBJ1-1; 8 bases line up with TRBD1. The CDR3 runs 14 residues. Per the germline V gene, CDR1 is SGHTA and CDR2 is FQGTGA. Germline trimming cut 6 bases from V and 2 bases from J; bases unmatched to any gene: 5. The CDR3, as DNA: TGTGCCAGCAGGTTCACAGGGGGTAACACTGAAGCTTTCTTT. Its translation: CASRFTGGNTEAFF.

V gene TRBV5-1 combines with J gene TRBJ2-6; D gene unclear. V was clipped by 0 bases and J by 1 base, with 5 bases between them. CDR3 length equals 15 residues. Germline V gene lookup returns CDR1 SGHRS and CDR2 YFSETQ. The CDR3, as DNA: TGCGCCAGCAGCTTGGTAAGGTCTGGGGCCAACGTCCTGACTTTC. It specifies CASSLVRSGANVLTF.

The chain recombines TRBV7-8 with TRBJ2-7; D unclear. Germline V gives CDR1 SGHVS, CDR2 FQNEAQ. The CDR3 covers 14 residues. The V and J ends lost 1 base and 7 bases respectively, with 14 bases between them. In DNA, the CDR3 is TGTGCCAGCAGCTTAGAAGGACCCCGGAGAGAGCAGTACTTC. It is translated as CASSLEGPRREQYF.

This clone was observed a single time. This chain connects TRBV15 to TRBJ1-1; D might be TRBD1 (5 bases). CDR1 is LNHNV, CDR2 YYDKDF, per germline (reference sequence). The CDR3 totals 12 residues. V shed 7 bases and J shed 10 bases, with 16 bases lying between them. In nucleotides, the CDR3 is TGTGCCACCAAAGGGGAAGGGGTAGCAGCTTTCTTT. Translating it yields CATKGEGVAAFF.